This T cell receptor beta chain was recovered during a study of neurological immune-mediated disorders. The germline V gene has CDR1 SGHRS and CDR2 YFSETQ. The CDR3 consists of 15 residues. V lost 0 bases and J lost 7, with 14 bases in between. This clonotype was observed at least ten times. The target antigen is unknown. TCRdb passed the 5' RACE reads through MiXCR, listing each CDR3 protein once. The table records roughly 48,000 distinct CDR3 sequences, around 5.3% of them present only once. Study-level findings and limits: The absence of any CDR3 amino acid sequence shared by expanded clones across subjects suggests that repertoires were private in all groups.

This chain connects TRBV5-1 to TRBJ2-1; D gene unclear. This clonotype was obtained from a woman aged 18-30 years with multiple sclerosis. Source material: CD4+ T cells from blood. The CDR3 is CASSLGPPDLNEQFF. The CDR3 nucleotides are TGCGCCAGCAGCTTGGGGCCGCCGGATCTTAATGAGCAGTTCTTC.